Sequencing of this T cell receptor beta chain was carried out in a study of cytomegalovirus exposure and HLA in healthy donors. Both 60 Vbeta primers and 13 Jbeta primers went into the PCR. The assay was immunoSEQ multiplex PCR, and TCRdb's table has in-frame clones only and misses some. The sample holds under 85,000 clones, under 80% seen once. The CDR3 spans 12 residues. Germline CDR1 SGHAT, CDR2 FQDESV (reference sequence). The trim removed 5 bases at V and 13 bases at J, leaving 10 bases unmatched. The V and J genes are TRBV11-1 and TRBJ2-7; 8 bases align to TRBD1. This clonotype originated in a man aged 35 to 55 in good health and CMV-seronegative. The sample was PBMCs. The CDR3 sequence is CASSPQGAAQYF. CDR3 nucleotide sequence: TGTGCCAGCAGCCCTCAGGGGGCGGCTCAATACTTC.